The 12 T cell receptor beta chains presented below share a single source sample, sequenced in a study of control samples from healthy donors and cancer patients. Sequenced by immunoSEQ multiplex PCR; TCRdb stores in-frame clones only, minus some. Of roughly 170,000 clones listed, 85% to 95% are singletons. The sequenced sample was blood. The receptors shown here come from an older woman in good health.

The genes are TRBV9 and TRBJ1-2; no clear D. Trimming removed 0 bases from V and 5 bases from J, with 14 bases in between. CDR1 and CDR2 from the germline V gene are SGDLS and YYNGEE. The CDR3 has 15 amino acids. CDR3: CASSVAWDTHYGYTF. CDR3 coding DNA: TGTGCCAGCAGCGTAGCGTGGGATACACATTATGGCTACACCTTC.

The chain joins TRBV6-5 to TRBJ2-7, with D unresolved. Trimming removed 2 bases from V and 3 bases from J, with 14 bases in between. The CDR3 runs to 15 residues. Germline CDR1 is MNHEY and CDR2 is SVGAGI. The CDR3 DNA reads as TGTGCCAGCAGTTACAGTCTGAATGGTAACTACGAGCAGTACTTC. Amino acid sequence: CASSYSLNGNYEQYF.

The chain employs TRBV19 and TRBJ1-6; D not resolved. V was trimmed by 3 bases and J by 9 bases, leaving 9 bases between them. Germline CDR1 and CDR2: LNHDA and SQIVND (reference sequence). This CDR3 is 13 amino acids long. The CDR3 DNA reads TGTGCCAGTAGTATCCCCATCGGTTCACCCCTCCACTTT. Translation: CASSIPIGSPLHF.

This clone was counted only a few times. This chain joins TRBV6-6 and TRBJ2-7, with D uncertain. The DNA end is a closer match to TRBJ2-5, so the J assignment may be wrong. In germline, CDR1 is MNHNY, CDR2 SVGAGI (reference sequence). This CDR3 has 12 amino acids. The CDR3 protein is CASSSMTGTQYF. The CDR3 coding sequence is TGTGCCAGCAGTTCGATGACGGGGACCCAGTACTTC.

V gene TRBV19 combines with J gene TRBJ2-5; D uncertain. Germline V gene sequence: CDR1 LNHDA, CDR2 SQIVND (reference sequence). The CDR3 spans 13 residues. V gave up 3 bases and J gave up 7 bases, with 12 bases separating them. The CDR3 loop is CASSIGPKGTQYF. The DNA of the CDR3 is TGTGCCAGTAGTATTGGTCCAAAGGGGACCCAGTACTTC. Full variable domain (rest looked up from reference TRBV19 and TRBJ2-5): DGGITQSPKYLFRKEGQNVTLSCEQNLNHDAMYWYRQDPGQGLRLIYYSQIVNDFQKGDIAEGYSVSREKKESFPLTVTSAQKNPTAFYLCASSIGPKGTQYFGPGTRLLVL.

Note on this clone: Mismatch with germline at one junction end may stem from a read error. The genes are TRBV7-7 and TRBJ1-1; a weak D match, TRBD1 (5 bases). This CDR3 contains 16 residues. The germline CDR1 and CDR2 sequences are SSHAT and FNYEAQ (reference sequence). The CDR3 is CASSPIMGGGDTEAFF. CDR3 in DNA: TGTGCTAGCAGCCCAATTATGGGGGGGGGTGACACTGAAGCTTTCTTT.

The gene calls are TRBV5-4 and TRBJ1-1; no reliable D call. V lost 3 bases, J lost 2 bases, and 14 bases lay in between. This CDR3 region has 15 residues. CDR1 is SGHNT and CDR2 is YYREEE in the germline V gene (reference sequence). The CDR3 is CASSSLAGYNTEAFF. The CDR3 region has the DNA TGTGCCAGCAGCTCCCTCGCGGGTTATAACACTGAAGCTTTCTTT.

The rearrangement joins TRBV5-1 to TRBJ1-1; 8 bases align to TRBD1. V trimming: 4 bases; J trimming: 4 bases; junction bases outside the gene matches: 12. Germline CDR1 is SGHRS and CDR2 is YFSETQ. This CDR3 is 16 amino acids long. In DNA form, the CDR3 reads TGCGCCAGCAGCCCGGACAGGGCCAACGTTGGCACTGAAGCTTTCTTT. It codes for CASSPDRANVGTEAFF.

The chain has TRBV18 and TRBJ1-5; D remains ambiguous. Trimming left V 3 bases short and J 5 bases short, with 8 bases between. Germline V gives CDR1 KGHSH, CDR2 LQKENI. The CDR3 covers 13 residues. CDR3 region: CASSPGRDQPQHF. The CDR3 region has the DNA TGTGCCAGCTCACCGGGCCGAGATCAGCCCCAGCATTTT.

V usage is TRBV7-6 and J usage is TRBJ1-1, with 8 positions matching TRBD1. Unmatched junction bases numbered 8, after V lost 3 bases and J lost 5 bases. CDR1 and CDR2 from the germline V gene are SGHVS and FNYEAQ. CDR3 size: 15 residues. The DNA of the CDR3 is TGTGCCAGCAGCTTTTCCGGACAGGGAAGGACTGAAGCTTTCTTT. Its protein product is CASSFSGQGRTEAFF.

CDR3 in DNA: TGTGCCAGCAGTCGGCAGGACCAAGAGACCCAGTACTTC. Translating it yields CASSRQDQETQYF. The V call is TRBV6-5, the J call TRBJ2-5; D remains ambiguous. Trimming removed 5 bases from V and 0 bases from J, with 7 bases in between. The CDR3 sequence is 13 residues long. CDR1 and CDR2 (germline): MNHEY, SVGAGI.

The chain has TRBV9 and TRBJ2-3, with unresolved D. CDR3 length: 12 residues. Germline-derived CDR1 and CDR2 are SGDLS and YYNGEE. V lost 0 bases, J lost 5 bases, and 4 bases lay in between. CDR3 DNA: TGTGCCAGCAGCGTAGTTGGAGATACGCAGTATTTT. Protein: CASSVVGDTQYF.